The TCR beta chain described here comes from a study of cytomegalovirus exposure and HLA in healthy donors. About the study: Counted in an early data release were roughly 81 million unique TCRs from HLA-typed donors.

Study-level points and caveats: It has been reported that TCR beta sequences accurately predicted the HLA-A and HLA-B alleles of most subjects. Near-uniform donor sequencing depth was presumed by presence/absence analyses.

Nominally healthy donors provided the samples, though records likely missed some immune exposures. CDR1 SGHRS and CDR2 YFSETQ come from the germline V gene. This CDR3 comprises 14 residues. Trimming took off 0 bases at V and 3 bases at J, with 7 bases between the two ends. Details on this clone: Its antigen is unknown.

Vbeta (60) and Jbeta (13) primers were used in the PCR. Using immunoSEQ multiplex PCR, the repertoire was profiled, and TCRdb retains in-frame clones only, with some absent. The table shows under 200,000 clones, with around 90% occurring only once. This clonotype was sampled from a boy aged 2-15 years in good health and CMV-seronegative. The V call is TRBV5-1, the J call TRBJ1-3; D is unresolved. Sequencing was done on a sample of PBMCs. This CDR3 is CASSLELSGNTIYF. The CDR3 coding sequence is TGCGCCAGCAGCTTGGAACTGAGTGGAAACACCATATATTTT.